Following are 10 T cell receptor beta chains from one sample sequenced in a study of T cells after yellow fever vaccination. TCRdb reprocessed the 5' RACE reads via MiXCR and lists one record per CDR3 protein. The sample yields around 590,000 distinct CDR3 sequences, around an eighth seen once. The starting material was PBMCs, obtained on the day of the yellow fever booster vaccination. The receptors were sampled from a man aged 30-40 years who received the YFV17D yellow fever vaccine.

The CDR3 region is CSAPEAFF. CDR3 DNA: TGCAGCGCCCCTGAAGCTTTCTTT. The rearrangement joins TRBV29-1 to TRBJ1-1; no definite D call. V lost 7 bases to trimming and J lost 6 bases, with 3 bases between them. In germline, CDR1 is SQVTM, CDR2 ANQGSEA. This CDR3 region has 8 residues.

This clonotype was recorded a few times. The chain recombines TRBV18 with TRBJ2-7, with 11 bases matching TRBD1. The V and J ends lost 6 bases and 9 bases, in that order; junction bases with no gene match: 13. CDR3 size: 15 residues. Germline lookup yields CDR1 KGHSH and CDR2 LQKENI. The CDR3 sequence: CASSPGTGGIWSQYF. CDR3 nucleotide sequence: TGTGCCAGCTCGCCCGGGACAGGGGGTATTTGGTCGCAGTACTTC.

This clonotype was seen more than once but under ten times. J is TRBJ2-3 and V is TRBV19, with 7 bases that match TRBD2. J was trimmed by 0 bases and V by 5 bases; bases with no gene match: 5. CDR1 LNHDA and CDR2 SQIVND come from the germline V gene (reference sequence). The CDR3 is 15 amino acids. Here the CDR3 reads CASSGIGRSTDTQYF. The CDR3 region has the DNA TGTGCCAGTAGTGGGATCGGGAGGAGCACAGATACGCAGTATTTT.

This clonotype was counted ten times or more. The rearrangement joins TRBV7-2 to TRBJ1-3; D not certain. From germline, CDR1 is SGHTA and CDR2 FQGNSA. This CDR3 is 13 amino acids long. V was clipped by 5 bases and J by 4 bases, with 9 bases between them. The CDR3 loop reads CASSLSWGNTIYF. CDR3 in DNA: TGTGCCAGCAGCCTGTCTTGGGGAAACACCATATATTTT.

The CDR3 bases are TGCAGTGCTAGAGGGCTTCCCGGGGCCAACGTCCTGACTTTC. It specifies CSARGLPGANVLTF. The chain couples TRBV20-1 to TRBJ2-6; D gene uncertain. Germline assignment: CDR1 DFQATT and CDR2 SNEGSKA (reference sequence). With 1 base removed from V and 4 bases from J, the gap between germline ends came to 8 bases. The CDR3 is 14 amino acids.

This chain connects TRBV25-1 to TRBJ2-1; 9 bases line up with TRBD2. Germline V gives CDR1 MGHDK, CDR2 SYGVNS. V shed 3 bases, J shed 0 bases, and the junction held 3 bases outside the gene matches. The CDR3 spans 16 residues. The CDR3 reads CASSDSGSDSYNEQFF. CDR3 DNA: TGTGCCAGCAGTGATAGCGGGAGTGACTCCTACAATGAGCAGTTCTTC.

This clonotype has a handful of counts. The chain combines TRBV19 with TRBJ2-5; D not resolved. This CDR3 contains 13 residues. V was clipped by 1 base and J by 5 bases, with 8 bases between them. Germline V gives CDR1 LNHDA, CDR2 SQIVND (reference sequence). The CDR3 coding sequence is TGTGCCAGTAGTATAGTGGGTAGGGAGACCCAGTACTTC. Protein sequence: CASSIVGRETQYF.

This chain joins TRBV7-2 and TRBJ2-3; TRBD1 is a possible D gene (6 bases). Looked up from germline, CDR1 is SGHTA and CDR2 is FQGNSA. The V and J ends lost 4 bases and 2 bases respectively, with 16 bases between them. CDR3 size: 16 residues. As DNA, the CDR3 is TGTGCCAGCAGCTCCACAGGACAGACCCCCACAGATACGCAGTATTTT. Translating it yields CASSSTGQTPTDTQYF.

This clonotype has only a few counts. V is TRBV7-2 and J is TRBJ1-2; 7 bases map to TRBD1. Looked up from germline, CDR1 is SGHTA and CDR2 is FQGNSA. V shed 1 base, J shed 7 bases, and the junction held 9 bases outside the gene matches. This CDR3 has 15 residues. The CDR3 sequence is CASSLEGVTGFGYTF. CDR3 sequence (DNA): TGTGCCAGCAGCTTAGAGGGCGTGACAGGGTTTGGCTACACCTTC.

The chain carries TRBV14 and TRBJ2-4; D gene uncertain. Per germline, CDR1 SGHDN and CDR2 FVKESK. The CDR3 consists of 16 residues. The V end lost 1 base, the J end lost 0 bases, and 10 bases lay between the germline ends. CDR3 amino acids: CASSQVGGLAKNIQYF. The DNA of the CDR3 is TGTGCCAGCAGCCAAGTCGGCGGATTAGCCAAAAACATTCAGTACTTC. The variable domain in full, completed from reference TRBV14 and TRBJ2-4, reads EAGVTQFPSHSVIEKGQTVTLRCDPISGHDNLYWYRRVMGKEIKFLLHFVKESKQDESGMPNNRFLAERTGGTYSTLKVQPAELEDSGVYFCASSQVGGLAKNIQYFGAGTRLSVL.